This T cell receptor (beta chain) is from a study of cytomegalovirus exposure and HLA in healthy donors. Study-wide points: The authors confirmed in vitro that three CMV-associated chains were specific for CMV antigens.

PCR primers comprised 60 Vbeta and 13 Jbeta primers. Some clones are missing from TCRdb's copy, which holds only in-frame ones; the method was immunoSEQ multiplex PCR. The top ten clones hold around 3.1% of a sample with some 130,000 clones, approximately 80% of them seen once. For this clone: What it recognizes is unknown.

The sample comprised PBMCs. The sequence was collected from a man aged 35-49 years in good health and CMV-seronegative.

The CDR3 reads CASSAQGAGANVLTF. CDR3 coding DNA: TGTGCCAGCAGTGCCCAGGGTGCCGGGGCCAACGTCCTGACTTTC. The chain has TRBV27 and TRBJ2-6, with TRBD1 as a possible D gene (5 bases). Trimming took 5 bases from V and 4 from J, leaving 12 bases between them. Germline V gene lookup returns CDR1 MNHEY and CDR2 SMNVEV (reference sequence). This CDR3 is 15 amino acids long.